The T cell receptor beta chain described here comes from a study of cytomegalovirus exposure and HLA in healthy donors. Whole-study findings and limits: Upon later analysis, HLA-associated TCR beta chains proved more clonally expanded than other, equally common chains. Reportedly, diagnosis of cytomegalovirus status by the classifier showed high specificity and sensitivity. Several of the most significant clusters appeared, in a later analysis, to be linked to common viral pathogens. Researchers reported that a few CMV-associated chains were confirmed in vitro as CMV antigen-specific.

Comments on this clone: The antigen is unknown.

Amplification used 60 Vbeta primers and 13 Jbeta primers. Method: immunoSEQ multiplex PCR; TCRdb's copy keeps in-frame clones and lacks some. The top ten hold over 3% of the sample, which has about 100,000 clones, roughly 73% seen once. CDR1 is MDHEN and CDR2 is SYDVKM in the germline V gene. The CDR3 covers 13 residues. Trimming stripped 6 bases from V and 7 bases from J, with 15 bases between. Sequences were obtained from PBMCs. The sequence was obtained from a woman in her forties in good health and CMV-seronegative. The chain couples TRBV28 to TRBJ1-2; D is uncertain. The CDR3 is CASSIAGGSGYTF. The CDR3 DNA follows: TGTGCCAGCAGCATCGCTGGAGGCAGTGGCTACACCTTC.